This T cell receptor (beta chain) was recorded in a study of early T cells in non-severe SARS-CoV-2 infection. This clonotype was picked up many times. Its specificity is unknown. Unique molecular identifiers tagged individual cDNA molecules. MiXCR, applied by TCRdb to the 5' RACE reads, yields one record per CDR3 protein. This table has more than 55,000 distinct CDR3 sequences, about an eighth appearing once. Germline V CDR1 and CDR2: ENHRY, SYGVKD. This CDR3 is built from 13 residues. V was trimmed by 3 bases and J by 5 bases, leaving 8 bases between them. General study points: Using VDJdb, the matching emphasized anti-spike CD8 responses while missing private and CD4 specificities.

Sequenced sample: whole blood. The TCR originated in an adult who was a healthcare worker with PCR-confirmed SARS-CoV-2 infection or an uninfected control (not recorded which). This chain joins TRBV10-3 and TRBJ2-1; D may be TRBD1 (5 bases). This chain's CDR3 is CAISDDSHNEQFF. The CDR3 DNA reads TGTGCCATCAGTGATGACAGCCACAATGAGCAGTTCTTC.